The next 21 T cell receptor beta chains were all read from a single sample in a study of response to subunit inactivated influenza vaccine. MiXCR was run by TCRdb on the RT-PCR reads, yielding one entry per CDR3 protein. Of hundreds of thousands of distinct CDR3 sequences listed, about 15% are singletons. The sample in question was PBMCs from blood, obtained 14 to 15 days before vaccination. The source of these receptors is a man between 50 and 59 years old who received an inactivated influenza vaccine.

This chain uses TRBV6-2 or TRBV6-3 with TRBJ2-3; possible D gene TRBD2, 6 bases. V gave up 7 bases and J gave up 1 base, with 18 bases separating them. Germline V gene lookup returns CDR1 MNHEY and CDR2 SVGEGT. The CDR3 runs 16 residues. As DNA, the CDR3 is TGTGCCAGCACCTCGCCCCTAACTAGCCGCACAGATACGCAGTATTTT. This codes for CASTSPLTSRTDTQYF.

This clonotype was observed a few times. The gene calls are TRBV7-2 and TRBJ2-5, with 10 nucleotides matching TRBD2. Germline V gives CDR1 SGHTA, CDR2 FQGNSA. The CDR3 consists of 15 residues. The V and J ends lost 2 bases and 6 bases, in that order; junction bases with no gene match: 6. CDR3 in DNA: TGTGCCAGCAGCTTATGGCTAGCGGGGGTGCAGACCCAGTACTTC. Its protein product is CASSLWLAGVQTQYF.

This clonotype occurred a few times. This chain links TRBV11-2 with TRBJ2-4; D possibly uses TRBD1 or TRBD2 (5 bases each). CDR3 size: 16 residues. V lost 0 bases to trimming and J lost 1 base, with 10 bases between them. Germline V CDR1 and CDR2: SGHAT, FQNNGV. The DNA of the CDR3 is TGTGCCAGCAGCTTAGATTTGGGGGTGGCCAAAAACATTCAGTACTTC. Its protein product is CASSLDLGVAKNIQYF.

This chain connects TRBV19 to TRBJ1-1; TRBD1 might be the D (6 bases). CDR1 is LNHDA and CDR2 is SQIVND in the germline V gene (reference sequence). V was shortened by 3 bases and J by 4 bases, with 12 bases between the two germline ends. CDR3 length: 14 amino acids. Here the CDR3 reads CASSMGGRGTEAFF. The CDR3 DNA follows: TGTGCCAGTAGTATGGGTGGCAGGGGCACTGAAGCTTTCTTT.

Worth noting for this clonotype: An end of the junction does not agree with germline; a read error may underlie this. This rearrangement joins TRBV5-1 to TRBJ2-1, with 10 bases lining up with TRBD2. The CDR3 runs 15 residues. Germline V CDR1 and CDR2: SGHRS, YFSETQ. The DNA for the CDR3 is TGCGCCATCAGCTTGCAGGCTAGCGGGAGCCGAGGGCAGTTCTTC. This encodes CAISLQASGSRGQFF.

This clonotype was detected a few times. The gene calls are TRBV20-1 and TRBJ2-1; D call uncertain. The germline gives CDR1 DFQATT, CDR2 SNEGSKA (reference sequence). The CDR3 contains 13 residues. The V end lost 2 bases, the J end lost 3 bases, and 8 bases lay between the germline ends. The CDR3 sequence is CSARTDYYNEQFF. DNA of the CDR3: TGCAGTGCTAGAACAGATTACTACAATGAGCAGTTCTTC.

This clonotype was found many times. The CDR3: CASSLAQRLAGTGELFF. The CDR3 DNA reads as TGTGCCAGCAGTTTAGCGCAAAGACTAGCGGGCACCGGGGAGCTGTTTTTT. The rearrangement links TRBV12-3 or TRBV12-4 to TRBJ2-2, with TRBD2 matching over 10 bases. The trim removed 0 bases at V and 4 bases at J, leaving 5 bases unmatched. This CDR3 comprises 17 residues.

The chain couples TRBV7-9 to TRBJ2-2; 7 positions match TRBD2. This CDR3 is built from 17 residues. Germline trimming cut 1 base from V and 0 bases from J; bases unmatched to any gene: 5. In germline, CDR1 is SEHNR, CDR2 FQNEAQ (reference sequence). The CDR3: CASSLGGLLANTGELFF. The CDR3 nucleotides read TGTGCCAGCAGCTTAGGGGGACTACTCGCGAACACCGGGGAGCTGTTTTTT.

This chain joins TRBV5-1 and TRBJ2-2; 9 nucleotides line up with TRBD1. This CDR3 is 16 amino acids long. V shed 4 bases and J 4 bases; nucleotides not matched to a gene: 8. The germline V gene encodes CDR1 SGHRS and CDR2 YFSETQ. CDR3 sequence: CASSTGTGKSTGELFF. In DNA, the CDR3 is TGCGCCAGCAGCACCGGGACAGGGAAGAGCACCGGGGAGCTGTTTTTT.

This clonotype turned up a few times. V gene TRBV7-2 combines with J gene TRBJ2-5; perhaps D is TRBD1 or TRBD2 (5 bases each). CDR3 length: 13 amino acids. The V gene lost 5 bases and the J gene lost 5 bases, with 12 bases spanning the gap. Germline values: CDR1 SGHTA, CDR2 FQGNSA. This chain's CDR3 is CASSPGTLETQYF. The CDR3 DNA sequence: TGTGCCAGCAGCCCTGGGACCTTGGAGACCCAGTACTTC.

This clonotype occurred a few times. The V and J genes are TRBV27 and TRBJ1-1; no definite D call. Deletions cut 6 bases from V and 6 bases from J, with 20 bases between. Germline loops: CDR1 MNHEY, CDR2 SMNVEV (reference sequence). The CDR3 is 15 amino acids. The CDR3 DNA follows: TGTGCCAGCAGATTTATAAGCCCAGGAAATTCTGAAGCTTTCTTT. Its translation is CASRFISPGNSEAFF.

Turning to this clonotype: Mismatch with germline at one junction end may stem from a read error. The J gene is TRBJ1-3, the V gene TRBV29-1; TRBD1 is a possible D gene (6 bases). The length of the CDR3 is 15 residues. Germline-derived CDR1 and CDR2 are SQVTM and ANQGSEA. CDR3 bases: TGCAGCGTGGCGGGCAGGGGCCCCTCTGGAAACACCATATCTTTT. It yields the protein CSVAGRGPSGNTISF.

The chain recombines TRBV20-1 with TRBJ2-3; TRBD1 aligns across 8 bases. This CDR3 comprises 14 residues. Germline loops: CDR1 DFQATT, CDR2 SNEGSKA (reference sequence). V was clipped by 6 bases and J by 3 bases; unmatched bases: 8. CDR3 coding DNA: TGCAGTGCGCTTCAGGGGGCGCGTACAGATACGCAGTATTTT. This gives the protein CSALQGARTDTQYF.

The genes are TRBV15 and TRBJ2-7; weak D call: TRBD1 (5 bases). Germline CDR1 reads LNHNV; CDR2 reads YYDKDF (reference sequence). This CDR3 has 14 amino acids. Between the trimmed V and J ends, which lost 1 base and 3 bases, there was a span of 10 bases. CDR3 in amino acids: CATSRGDSVYEQYF. DNA for the CDR3: TGTGCCACCAGCAGAGGAGACAGCGTCTACGAGCAGTACTTC.

The J gene is TRBJ2-7, the V gene TRBV7-2, with 10 bases aligning to TRBD2. Germline V gene data show CDR1 as SGHTA and CDR2 as FQGNSA. The junction had 9 bases not matched to a gene; V was cut back by 5 bases and J by 5 bases. The CDR3 consists of 15 residues. CDR3: CASSPTSGIAHEQYF. CDR3 nucleotide sequence: TGTGCCAGCAGCCCAACTAGCGGGATTGCCCACGAGCAGTACTTC.

There are many counts of this clonotype. This chain uses TRBV7-2 with TRBJ2-3; D not resolved. Between the trimmed V and J ends, which lost 7 bases and 0 bases, there was a span of 20 bases. Germline V gene sequence: CDR1 SGHTA, CDR2 FQGNSA. The CDR3 length is 17 residues. CDR3 in amino acids: CASTLPQAETSTDTQYF. For the CDR3, the DNA is TGTGCCAGCACCCTCCCCCAAGCAGAAACTAGCACAGATACGCAGTATTTT.

The sample holds a few counts of this clonotype. The chain carries TRBV29-1 and TRBJ2-7; 12 nucleotides line up with TRBD2. The CDR3 totals 14 residues. Germline V gene data show CDR1 as SQVTM and CDR2 as ANQGSEA. V lost 5 bases to trimming and J lost 2 bases; unmatched junction nucleotides: 4. The CDR3 DNA follows: TGCAGCGTTTTACTAGCGGGAGGAGCCTACGAGCAGTACTTC. Its protein product is CSVLLAGGAYEQYF.

The chain is built from TRBV21-1 and TRBJ2-2; the D call of TRBD1 is as the table states it, not checked on the DNA. TRBV21-1 is classified as a pseudogene. This CDR3 spans 14 amino acids. CDR3 amino acids: CASPRGPNTGELFF. CDR3 nucleotide sequence: TGTGCCAGCCCGAGGGGGCCGAACACCGGGGAGCTGTTTTTT.

This chain uses TRBV12-3 or TRBV12-4 with TRBJ1-3, with D hard to call. CDR3 length: 16 amino acids. The V gene lost 3 bases and the J gene lost 4 bases, with 16 bases spanning the gap. In DNA form, the CDR3 reads TGTGCCAGCAGTTTGGCGCGCTTCAGCGGGGGAAACACCATATATTTT. Translated: CASSLARFSGGNTIYF.

J is TRBJ2-7 and V is TRBV7-8, with TRBD1 identical over 7 bases. The CDR3 has 15 amino acids. CDR1 and CDR2 (germline): SGHVS, FQNEAQ. Trimming cost V 5 bases and J 0 bases; bases outside gene matches: 7. The CDR3 DNA is TGTGCCAGCAGCCCTGAGGGGACAGTCTCCTACGAGCAGTACTTC. Its translation: CASSPEGTVSYEQYF. Supplemented by reference TRBV7-8 and TRBJ2-7, the full variable domain reads GAGVSQSPRYKVAKRGQDVALRCDPISGHVSLFWYQQALGQGPEFLTYFQNEAQLDKSGLPSDRFFAERPEGSVSTLKIQRTQQEDSAVYLCASSPEGTVSYEQYFGPGTRLTVT.

This clonotype was detected only a few times. The chain combines TRBV20-1 with TRBJ2-1; D is ambiguous. The V end was cut by 8 bases, the J end by 1 base, with 12 bases between. The CDR3 has 13 residues. Germline V CDR1 and CDR2: DFQATT, SNEGSKA (reference sequence). In DNA, the CDR3 is TGCAGTCTTAAGAGCAGGTCCTACAATGAGCAGTTCTTC. It yields the protein CSLKSRSYNEQFF.